This T cell receptor (beta chain) comes out of a study of blood T cells in healthy people across ages. Study-wide results and caveats: Estimated diversity that came from one million T cells was considered an underestimate. Naive and antigen-experienced cells could not be conclusively compared, given unsorted PBMCs.

This clonotype has just a few counts. Its antigen remains unidentified. The CDR3 sequence is 14 residues long. Germline CDR1 is ENHRY and CDR2 is SYGVKD. The V and J ends lost 10 bases and 2 bases respectively, with 18 bases between them. Using a J-beta primer mix together with a sample-barcoded 5' primer, a second PCR was run for about 6 to 11 cycles. Each CDR3 protein is one row after TCRdb ran MiXCR on the 5' RACE reads. This table holds about 1,800,000 distinct CDR3 sequences, roughly 27% found once. PBMCs numbering at least 6.5 million were isolated per sample. This chain links TRBV10-3 with TRBJ2-7; the D call may be TRBD1 or TRBD2 (5 bases each). Sequences were obtained from blood. This TCR derives from a woman in her twenties or thirties in good health. CDR3 sequence (DNA): TGTGCCACCTCTTTCGGGACGGAGGCCTACGAGCAGTACTTC. Encoded protein: CATSFGTEAYEQYF.